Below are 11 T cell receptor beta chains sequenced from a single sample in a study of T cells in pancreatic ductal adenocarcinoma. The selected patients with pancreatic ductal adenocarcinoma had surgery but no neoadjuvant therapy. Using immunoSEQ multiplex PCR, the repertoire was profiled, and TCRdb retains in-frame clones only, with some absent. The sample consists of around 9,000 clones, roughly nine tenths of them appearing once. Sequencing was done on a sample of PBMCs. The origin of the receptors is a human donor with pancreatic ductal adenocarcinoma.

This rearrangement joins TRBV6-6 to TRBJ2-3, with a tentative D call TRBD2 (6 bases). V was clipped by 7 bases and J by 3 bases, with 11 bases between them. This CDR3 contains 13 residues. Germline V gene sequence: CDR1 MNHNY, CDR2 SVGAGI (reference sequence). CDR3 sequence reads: CASTFRGTDTQYF. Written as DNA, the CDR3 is TGTGCCAGCACCTTCCGGGGGACAGATACGCAGTATTTT.

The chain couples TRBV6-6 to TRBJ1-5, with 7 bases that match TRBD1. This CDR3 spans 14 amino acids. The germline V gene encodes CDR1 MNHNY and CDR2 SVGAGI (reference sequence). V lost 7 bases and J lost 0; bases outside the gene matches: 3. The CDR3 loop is CASNTGDSNQPQHF. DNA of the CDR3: TGTGCCAGCAACACAGGGGATAGCAATCAGCCCCAGCATTTT.

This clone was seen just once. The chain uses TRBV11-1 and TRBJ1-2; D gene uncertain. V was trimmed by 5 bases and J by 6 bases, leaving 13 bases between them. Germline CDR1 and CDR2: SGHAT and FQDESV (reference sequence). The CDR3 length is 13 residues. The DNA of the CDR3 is TGTGCCAGCAGCCCAAGGCATGGAGATGGCTACACCTTC. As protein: CASSPRHGDGYTF.

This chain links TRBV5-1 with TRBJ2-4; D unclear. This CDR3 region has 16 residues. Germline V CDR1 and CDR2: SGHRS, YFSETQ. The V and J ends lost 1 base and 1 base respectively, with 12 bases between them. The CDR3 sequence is CASSLTLPEAKNIQYF. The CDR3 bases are TGCGCCAGCAGCTTGACGCTCCCGGAGGCCAAAAACATTCAGTACTTC.

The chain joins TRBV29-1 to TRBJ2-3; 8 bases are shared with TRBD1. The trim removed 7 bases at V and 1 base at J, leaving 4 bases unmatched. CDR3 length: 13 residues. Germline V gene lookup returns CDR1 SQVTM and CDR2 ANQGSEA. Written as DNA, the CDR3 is TGCAGCGCCCCGGGACAGGGCACAGATACGCAGTATTTT. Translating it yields CSAPGQGTDTQYF.

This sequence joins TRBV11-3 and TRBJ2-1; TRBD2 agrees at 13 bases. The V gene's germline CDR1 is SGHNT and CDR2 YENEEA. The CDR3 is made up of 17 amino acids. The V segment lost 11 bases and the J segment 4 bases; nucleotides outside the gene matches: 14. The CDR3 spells CAVAKGLAGALYNEQFF. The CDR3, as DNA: TGTGCCGTAGCTAAAGGACTAGCGGGGGCTCTATACAATGAGCAGTTCTTC.

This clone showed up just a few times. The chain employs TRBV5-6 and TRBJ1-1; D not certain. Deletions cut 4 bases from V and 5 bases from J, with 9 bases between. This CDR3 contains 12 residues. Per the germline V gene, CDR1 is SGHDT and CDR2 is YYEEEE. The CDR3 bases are TGTGCCAGCAGCGGAGGAGGGACTGAAGCTTTCTTT. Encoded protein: CASSGGGTEAFF.

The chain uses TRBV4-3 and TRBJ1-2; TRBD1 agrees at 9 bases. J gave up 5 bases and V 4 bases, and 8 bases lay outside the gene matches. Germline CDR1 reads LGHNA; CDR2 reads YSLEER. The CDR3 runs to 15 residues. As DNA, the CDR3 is TGCGCCAGCAGCCCCCTAATGACAGGGGGTTATGGCTACACCTTC. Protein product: CASSPLMTGGYGYTF.

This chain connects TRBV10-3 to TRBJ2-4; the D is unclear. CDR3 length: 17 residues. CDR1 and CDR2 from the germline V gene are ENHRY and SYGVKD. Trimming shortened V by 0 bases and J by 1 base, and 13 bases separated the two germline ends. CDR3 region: CAISESFSNWAKNIQYF. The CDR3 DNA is TGTGCCATCAGTGAGTCGTTTTCTAATTGGGCCAAAAACATTCAGTACTTC.

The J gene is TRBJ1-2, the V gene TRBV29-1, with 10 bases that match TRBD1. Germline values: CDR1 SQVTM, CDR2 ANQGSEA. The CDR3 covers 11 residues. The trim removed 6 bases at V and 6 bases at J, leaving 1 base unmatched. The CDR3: CSVGQGNGYTF. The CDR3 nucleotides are TGCAGCGTGGGACAGGGGAATGGCTACACCTTC.

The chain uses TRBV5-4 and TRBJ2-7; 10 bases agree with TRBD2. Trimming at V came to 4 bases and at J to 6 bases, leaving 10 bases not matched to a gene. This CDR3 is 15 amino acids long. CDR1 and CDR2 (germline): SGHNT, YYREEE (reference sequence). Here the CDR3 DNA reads TGTGCCAGCAGCCCTGAACTAGCGGGGCTGGGCGAGCAGTACTTC. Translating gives CASSPELAGLGEQYF.